The rows below give T cell receptor beta chains drawn from one sample of a study of cytomegalovirus exposure and HLA in healthy donors. TCRdb's table, derived via immunoSEQ multiplex PCR, lists solely in-frame clones and lacks some. The sample has under 150,000 clones, about 78% seen once; the top ten hold 2.5% to 3%. The sequencing input was PBMCs. These receptors were obtained from a male donor in good health and CMV-seronegative. Both conserved end residues are part of each CDR3. The D gene is left open where the match is weak. Clone size is shown for a subset of rows, as once, few, many or a class of expanded clone.

DNA: TGTGCCAGCAGCGTAGGCGGTTACACTGAAGCTTTCTTT; CDR3: CASSVGGYTEAFF; V: TRBV9; size: -; D: -; J: TRBJ1-1
DNA: TGTGCCAGCAGCTCGGACAGGGGCTATGGCTACACCTTC; CDR3: CASSSDRGYGYTF; V: TRBV7-6; size: -; D: TRBD1; J: TRBJ1-2
DNA: TGTGCTAGTGGTTTGGTACCTCTACAGGGGGGATCCTACGAGCAGTACTTC; CDR3: CASGLVPLQGGSYEQYF; V: TRBV12-5; size: -; D: TRBD1; J: TRBJ2-7
DNA: TGTGCCAGCAGCTTAGCGGTCCAGGGGGGAAACACCATATATTTT; CDR3: CASSLAVQGGNTIYF; V: TRBV7-6; size: -; D: -; J: TRBJ1-3
DNA: TGCGCCAGCAGCTTGGAACTTAATGAAAAACTGTTTTTT; CDR3: CASSLELNEKLFF; V: TRBV5-1; size: once; D: -; J: TRBJ1-4
DNA: TGTGCCAGCAGCGAACAGGGGTATAGCACAGATACGCAGTATTTT; CDR3: CASSEQGYSTDTQYF; V: TRBV9; size: -; D: TRBD1; J: TRBJ2-3
DNA: TGTGCCTGGAGAGGGGTAGCCAAAAACATTCAGTACTTC; CDR3: CAWRGVAKNIQYF; V: TRBV30; size: few; D: -; J: TRBJ2-4
DNA: TGTGCCAGCAGTTTGACCGGGACTAGCAGCGAGACCCAGTACTTC; CDR3: CASSLTGTSSETQYF; V: TRBV6-5; size: few; D: TRBD2; J: TRBJ2-5
DNA: TGCAGCGTTGGACAGTTTGCGAACGAGCAGTACTTC; CDR3: CSVGQFANEQYF; V: TRBV29-1; size: once; D: -; J: TRBJ2-7
DNA: TGTGCCACCAGTTCGGGCCCAGGTGGTGCGGAGGACTATGGCTACACCTTC; CDR3: CATSSGPGGAEDYGYTF; V: TRBV15; size: once; D: -; J: TRBJ1-2
DNA: TGCGCCAGCAGCTTGCGGACTAGCGGGGGCACAGATACGCAGTATTTT; CDR3: CASSLRTSGGTDTQYF; V: TRBV5-1; size: -; D: TRBD2; J: TRBJ2-3
DNA: TGTGCCAGCAGCGTCAGGGGCTCTGGAAACACCATATATTTT; CDR3: CASSVRGSGNTIYF; V: TRBV5-4; size: -; D: -; J: TRBJ1-3
DNA: TGTGCCATCAGTGAGTCTGAGGACAGGACCTTATCTGGAAACACCATATATTTT; CDR3: CAISESEDRTLSGNTIYF; V: TRBV10-3; size: -; D: TRBD1; J: TRBJ1-3
DNA: TGTGCCATTCGACAGGAGCCATCCTACGAGCAGTACTTC; CDR3: CAIRQEPSYEQYF; V: TRBV15; size: -; D: -; J: TRBJ2-7
DNA: TGCGCCCACATTAGCGGCTACAATGAGCAGTTCTTC; CDR3: CAHISGYNEQFF; V: TRBV7-9; size: -; D: -; J: TRBJ2-1
DNA: TGTGCCAGCAGCTGGCAGGGGGTTCAGAACACTGAAGCTTTCTTT; CDR3: CASSWQGVQNTEAFF; V: TRBV5-5; size: few; D: TRBD1; J: TRBJ1-1
DNA: TGTGCCAGTATTCTGAACAGCTTCGCTCCGAATGAAGCTTTCTTT; CDR3: CASILNSFAPNEAFF; V: TRBV6-5; size: -; D: -; J: TRBJ1-1
DNA: TGCAGCGTTGAAGGAATGGCGGGGGGGGGAAGATCGGAGCAGTTCTTC; CDR3: CSVEGMAGGGRSEQFF; V: TRBV29-1; size: few; D: TRBD2; J: TRBJ2-1
DNA: TGTGCTAGTGGTTTGCCAGGGGGGTACCAAGAGACCCAGTACTTC; CDR3: CASGLPGGYQETQYF; V: TRBV12-5; size: few; D: -; J: TRBJ2-5
DNA: TGCAGCGTACAATCCGGGACAGGGGACTACGAGCAGTACTTC; CDR3: CSVQSGTGDYEQYF; V: TRBV29-1; size: -; D: TRBD1; J: TRBJ2-7
DNA: TGTGCCATCAGCGTCGGACAGGGAACGATTACGGGTAATCAGCCCCAGCATTTT; CDR3: CAISVGQGTITGNQPQHF; V: TRBV10-3; size: -; D: TRBD1; J: TRBJ1-5
DNA: TGCGCCAGCAGGGTGGGACTAGCGAACACCGGGGAGCTGTTTTTT; CDR3: CASRVGLANTGELFF; V: TRBV5-1; size: -; D: TRBD2; J: TRBJ2-2
DNA: TGTGCCAGCAGCTTAGCCCTTGATACGCAGTATTTT; CDR3: CASSLALDTQYF; V: TRBV11-2; size: -; D: -; J: TRBJ2-3
DNA: TGTGCCAGCAGTTTATCTTACACAGGCATCTATGGCTACACCTTC; CDR3: CASSLSYTGIYGYTF; V: TRBV28; size: once; D: -; J: TRBJ1-2
DNA: TGCGCCAGCAGCTTGGACAGGGAGTGGAACACCATATATTTT; CDR3: CASSLDREWNTIYF; V: TRBV5-1; size: -; D: -; J: TRBJ1-3
DNA: TGCGCCAGCGCCCGAGGGGAGGACTACGAGCAGTACTTC; CDR3: CASARGEDYEQYF; V: TRBV5-1; size: -; D: -; J: TRBJ2-7
DNA: TGTGCCAGCAGCTTGGTCGGCGGGTTCAATCAGCCCCAGCATTTT; CDR3: CASSLVGGFNQPQHF; V: TRBV5-6; size: -; D: -; J: TRBJ1-5
DNA: TGTGCCAGCAGCTTGGAAAGTGGGGGGGCCCAGCATTTT; CDR3: CASSLESGGAQHF; V: TRBV7-6; size: -; D: -; J: TRBJ1-5
DNA: TGTGCCAGCAGCGCATCAGAGAACACTGAAGCTTTCTTT; CDR3: CASSASENTEAFF; V: TRBV9; size: -; D: -; J: TRBJ1-1
DNA: TGCGCCAGCAGCTTGACACAAAGCACCGGGGAGCTGTTTTTT; CDR3: CASSLTQSTGELFF; V: TRBV5-1; size: -; D: -; J: TRBJ2-2
DNA: TGCGCCAGCAGCTTGGAAGGGGCAGGTCTGTTCGGCTACACCTTC; CDR3: CASSLEGAGLFGYTF; V: TRBV5-1; size: -; D: -; J: TRBJ1-2
DNA: TGTGCCAGCAGTTTATCCCTGGGACAGGGGTTGCAGGGCTACGAGCAGTACTTC; CDR3: CASSLSLGQGLQGYEQYF; V: TRBV27; size: -; D: TRBD1; J: TRBJ2-7
DNA: TGTGCCAGCAGTTATATGGCTAGCCAAGAGACCCAGTACTTC; CDR3: CASSYMASQETQYF; V: TRBV6-6; size: -; D: -; J: TRBJ2-5
DNA: TGTGCCAGCTCACCAAAGGCCGGGGGGGAGCAGTACTTC; CDR3: CASSPKAGGEQYF; V: TRBV18; size: -; D: TRBD2; J: TRBJ2-7
DNA: TGCGCCAGCAGCCGGCAGGGAAATTCACCCCTCCACTTT; CDR3: CASSRQGNSPLHF; V: TRBV4-3; size: -; D: -; J: TRBJ1-6
DNA: TGTGCCAGCAGCACGCCGGACAGCTTTAGCTCCTACGAGCAGTACTTC; CDR3: CASSTPDSFSSYEQYF; V: TRBV7-8; size: -; D: -; J: TRBJ2-7
DNA: TGTGCCAGCAGTGGGGGGGTATCGGGAGAGCAGTACTTC; CDR3: CASSGGVSGEQYF; V: TRBV2; size: -; D: -; J: TRBJ2-7
DNA: TGCAGCGTTGAAAAGGGAGCCTTTGAAGCTTTCTTT; CDR3: CSVEKGAFEAFF; V: TRBV29-1; size: -; D: -; J: TRBJ1-1
DNA: TGTGCCAGCAGCGTAGCGGGCGGGAGGGCCGACGAGCAGTACTTC; CDR3: CASSVAGGRADEQYF; V: TRBV9; size: -; D: TRBD2; J: TRBJ2-7
DNA: TGTGCCAGTAGTACCTCGACTACTTTTCCGGAGACCCAGTACTTC; CDR3: CASSTSTTFPETQYF; V: TRBV19; size: -; D: -; J: TRBJ2-5
DNA: TGTGCCAGCAGTGAAAGGGAGGGGATGAACACTGAAGCTTTCTTT; CDR3: CASSEREGMNTEAFF; V: TRBV6-1; size: -; D: -; J: TRBJ1-1
DNA: TGTGCCAGCAGTTCACGGGGTCAAAGCAATCAGCCCCAGCATTTT; CDR3: CASSSRGQSNQPQHF; V: TRBV5-6; size: few; D: -; J: TRBJ1-5
DNA: TGTGCCATCAGTGACAGGGTCAGCAACGAGCAGTACTTC; CDR3: CAISDRVSNEQYF; V: TRBV10-3; size: -; D: -; J: TRBJ2-7
DNA: TGTGCCAGCAGCTTGATCGACAGCTCCTATAATTCACCCCTCCACTTT; CDR3: CASSLIDSSYNSPLHF; V: TRBV5-4; size: -; D: -; J: TRBJ1-6
DNA: TGTGCCAGCAGTCCCAGGGACAGAACTAATGAAAAACTGTTTTTT; CDR3: CASSPRDRTNEKLFF; V: TRBV27; size: -; D: TRBD1; J: TRBJ1-4
DNA: TGTGCCAGCAGTCCGGGACAGGGGGACCGTTCGCCCCAGCATTTT; CDR3: CASSPGQGDRSPQHF; V: TRBV9; size: -; D: TRBD1; J: TRBJ1-5
DNA: TGTGCCAGCAGCGAGGGCGGGGACAGGGGCAAGCCGGGGAACACTGAAGCTTTCTTT; CDR3: CASSEGGDRGKPGNTEAFF; V: TRBV9; size: once; D: TRBD1; J: TRBJ1-1
DNA: TGTGCCACCAGCAGCAGGTCGCCCGTCGAAGAGACCCAGTACTTC; CDR3: CATSSRSPVEETQYF; V: TRBV15; size: few; D: -; J: TRBJ2-5
DNA: TGTGCCAGTAGTATTGTCGCGGGGACCTACGAGCAGTACTTC; CDR3: CASSIVAGTYEQYF; V: TRBV19; size: once; D: -; J: TRBJ2-7
DNA: TGTGCCAGCAGTCGCCAGGGGGGTGTGGAGACCCAGTACTTC; CDR3: CASSRQGGVETQYF; V: TRBV6-5; size: -; D: -; J: TRBJ2-5
DNA: TGCGCCAGCAGCTTGTCTCAGGGAAACACCATATATTTT; CDR3: CASSLSQGNTIYF; V: TRBV5-1; size: -; D: -; J: TRBJ1-3
DNA: TGTGCCAGCAGCCCCTTAACTTCTAAGGAGACCCAGTACTTC; CDR3: CASSPLTSKETQYF; V: TRBV5-5; size: -; D: -; J: TRBJ2-5